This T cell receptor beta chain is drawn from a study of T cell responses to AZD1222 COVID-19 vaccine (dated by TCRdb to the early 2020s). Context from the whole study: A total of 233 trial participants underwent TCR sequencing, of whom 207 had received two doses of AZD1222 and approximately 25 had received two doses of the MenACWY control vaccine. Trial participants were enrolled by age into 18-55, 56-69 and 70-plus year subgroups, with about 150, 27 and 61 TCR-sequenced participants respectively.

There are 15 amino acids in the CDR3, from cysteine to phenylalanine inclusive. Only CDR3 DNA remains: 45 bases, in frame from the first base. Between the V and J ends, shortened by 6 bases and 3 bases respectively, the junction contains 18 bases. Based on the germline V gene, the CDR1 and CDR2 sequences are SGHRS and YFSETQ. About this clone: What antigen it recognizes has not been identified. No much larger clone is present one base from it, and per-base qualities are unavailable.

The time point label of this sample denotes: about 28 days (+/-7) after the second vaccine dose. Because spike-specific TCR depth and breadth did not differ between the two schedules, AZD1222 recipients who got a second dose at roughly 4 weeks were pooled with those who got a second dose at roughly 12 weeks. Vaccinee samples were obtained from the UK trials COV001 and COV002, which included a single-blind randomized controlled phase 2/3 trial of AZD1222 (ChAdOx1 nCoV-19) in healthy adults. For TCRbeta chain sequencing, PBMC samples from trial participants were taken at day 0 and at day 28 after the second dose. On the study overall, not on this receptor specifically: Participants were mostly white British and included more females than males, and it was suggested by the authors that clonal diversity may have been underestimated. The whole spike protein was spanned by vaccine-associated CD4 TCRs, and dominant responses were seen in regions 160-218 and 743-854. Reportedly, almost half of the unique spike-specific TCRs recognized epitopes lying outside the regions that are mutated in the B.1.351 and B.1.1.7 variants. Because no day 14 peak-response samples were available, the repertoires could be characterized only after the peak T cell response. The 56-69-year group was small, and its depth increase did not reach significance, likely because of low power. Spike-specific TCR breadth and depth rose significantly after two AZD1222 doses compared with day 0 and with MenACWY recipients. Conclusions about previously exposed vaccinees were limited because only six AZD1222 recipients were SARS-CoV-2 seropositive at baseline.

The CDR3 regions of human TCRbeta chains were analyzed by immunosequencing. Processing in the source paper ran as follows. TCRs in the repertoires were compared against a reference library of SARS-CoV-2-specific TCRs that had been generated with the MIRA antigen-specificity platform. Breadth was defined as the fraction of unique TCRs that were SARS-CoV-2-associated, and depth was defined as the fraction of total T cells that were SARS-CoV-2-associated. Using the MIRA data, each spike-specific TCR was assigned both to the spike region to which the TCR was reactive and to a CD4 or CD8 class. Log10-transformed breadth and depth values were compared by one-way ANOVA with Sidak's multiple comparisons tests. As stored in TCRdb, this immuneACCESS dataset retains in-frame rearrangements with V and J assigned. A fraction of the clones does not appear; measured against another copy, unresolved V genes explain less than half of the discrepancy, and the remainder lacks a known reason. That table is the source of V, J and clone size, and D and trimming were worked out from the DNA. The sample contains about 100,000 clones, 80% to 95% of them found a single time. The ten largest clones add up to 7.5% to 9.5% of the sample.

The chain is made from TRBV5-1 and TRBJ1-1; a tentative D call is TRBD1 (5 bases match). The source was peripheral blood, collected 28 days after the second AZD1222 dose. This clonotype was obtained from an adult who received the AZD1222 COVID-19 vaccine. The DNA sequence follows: TGCGCCAGCACCTGGTTTGAGGTAGGGGACACTGAAGCTTTCTTT. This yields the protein CASTWFEVGDTEAFF.